These 12 T cell receptor beta chains came from one sample sequenced in a study of shared clonotypes between healthy human individuals. Naive CD8 cells lacked CD45RO and underwent positive selection for CCR7, leaving out terminally differentiated effector memory CD45RA+ cells. Produced via immunoSEQ multiplex PCR; TCRdb's table is partial and in-frame only. Of roughly 850,000 clones in the sample, approximately 97% were seen once. The sequenced sample consisted of naive CD8+ T cells sorted from blood. The source of these receptors is a man between 25 and 39 years old in good health.

The chain joins TRBV6-5 to TRBJ2-3; D gene unclear. V dropped 0 bases and J dropped 5 bases, with 6 bases sitting between them. The CDR3 has 13 residues. The germline V gene encodes CDR1 MNHEY and CDR2 SVGAGI. CDR3 sequence: CASSYSPVDTQYF. CDR3 sequence (DNA): TGTGCCAGCAGTTACTCTCCGGTAGATACGCAGTATTTT.

V usage is TRBV9 and J usage is TRBJ2-1; D is ambiguous. This CDR3 is 16 amino acids long. The germline V gene has CDR1 SGDLS and CDR2 YYNGEE. Trimming pared 0 bases from V and 0 bases from J, leaving 10 bases between. DNA for the CDR3: TGTGCCAGCAGCGTAGTTGACGGCTACTCCTACAATGAGCAGTTCTTC. Protein sequence: CASSVVDGYSYNEQFF.

This clone was counted a single time. The CDR3 reads CASRQASGSSDEQYF. CDR3 bases: TGTGCCAGCAGACAGGCTAGCGGGAGCAGCGACGAGCAGTACTTC. The chain uses TRBV6-1 and TRBJ2-7, with TRBD2 matching 10 bases. The CDR3 runs 15 residues. Trimming at V came to 6 bases and at J to 5 bases, leaving 10 bases not matched to a gene. Germline CDR1 reads MNHNS; CDR2 reads SASEGT.

The chain couples TRBV9 to TRBJ1-2; D gene unclear. Germline V lookup: CDR1 SGDLS, CDR2 YYNGEE. Between the trimmed V and J ends, which lost 0 bases and 4 bases, there was a span of 13 bases. This CDR3 spans 15 amino acids. In DNA form, the CDR3 reads TGTGCCAGCAGCGTAGTCGTGGAGGGAAGCTATGGCTACACCTTC. Protein: CASSVVVEGSYGYTF.

The chain recombines TRBV28 with TRBJ2-3; D is unresolved. The germline gives CDR1 MDHEN, CDR2 SYDVKM. The CDR3 spans 14 residues. The V end lost 3 bases, the J end lost 2 bases, and 9 bases lay between the germline ends. The DNA for the CDR3 is TGTGCCAGCAGTTTGACCGGGCTCACAGATACGCAGTATTTT. This encodes CASSLTGLTDTQYF. Full variable domain (remainder filled in from reference TRBV28 and TRBJ2-3): DVKVTQSSRYLVKRTGEKVFLECVQDMDHENMFWYRQDPGLGLRLIYFSYDVKMKEKGDIPEGYSVSREKKERFSLILESASTNQTSMYLCASSLTGLTDTQYFGPGTRLTVL.

The chain employs TRBV28 and TRBJ1-5, with a weak D call TRBD1 (5 bases). The CDR3 has 16 residues. Germline V lookup: CDR1 MDHEN, CDR2 SYDVKM. Trimming took off 5 bases at V and 4 bases at J, with 18 bases between the two ends. The CDR3 DNA sequence: TGTGCCAGCAGTCCACCGAGGCGGGGGGGGAATCAGCCCCAGCATTTT. Protein: CASSPPRRGGNQPQHF.

The J gene is TRBJ2-2, the V gene TRBV4-1; 8 nucleotides match TRBD1. The V gene end was trimmed by 3 bases and the J gene end by 5 bases; junction bases not matched to a gene: 11. CDR1 is MGHRA, CDR2 YSYEKL, per germline. The CDR3 is 17 residues long. The CDR3 DNA reads TGCGCCAGCAGCCAGGAAGGACAGGGCGAACTGACCGGGGAGCTGTTTTTT. Amino acids: CASSQEGQGELTGELFF.

With respect to this clone: This same CDR3 is encoded by further DNA sequences in the sample. The gene calls are TRBV7-9 and TRBJ2-7; D is possibly TRBD1 (6 bases). The germline gives CDR1 SEHNR, CDR2 FQNEAQ (reference sequence). There are 13 residues in the CDR3. The V end lost 1 base, the J end lost 3 bases, and 7 bases lay between the germline ends. As DNA, the CDR3 is TGTGCCAGCAGCTTAGAGGACAGCTACGAGCAGTACTTC. This translates into CASSLEDSYEQYF.

The chain joins TRBV6-5 to TRBJ2-2, with D possibly being TRBD1 (5 bases). The V gene lost 2 bases and the J gene lost 6 bases, with 10 bases spanning the gap. Germline CDR1 and CDR2: MNHEY and SVGAGI. The CDR3 is 14 amino acids. CDR3 bases: TGTGCCAGCAGTTACACCGGACAAGCCGGGGAGCTGTTTTTT. Its protein is CASSYTGQAGELFF.

The chain carries TRBV10-1 and TRBJ2-7; 7 nucleotides line up with TRBD1. CDR3 length equals 14 residues. Germline V gene data show CDR1 as WNHNN and CDR2 as SYGVQD (reference sequence). J lost 2 bases, V lost 4 bases, and 5 bases had no gene match. For the CDR3, the DNA is TGCGCCAGCAGTGGCAGGGGGAATCCCTACGAGCAGTACTTC. Its translation: CASSGRGNPYEQYF.

The V and J genes are TRBV2 and TRBJ1-1; D unresolved. With 8 bases removed from V and 1 base from J, the gap between germline ends came to 17 bases. CDR3 length: 15 amino acids. Germline V CDR1 and CDR2: SNHLY, FYNNEI. CDR3 residues: CASGFTGNRNTEAFF. The DNA for the CDR3 is TGTGCCAGCGGCTTCACGGGAAACCGGAACACTGAAGCTTTCTTT.

This chain links TRBV11-2 with TRBJ2-7, with 8 bases matching TRBD2. V lost 2 bases to trimming and J lost 1 base; unmatched junction nucleotides: 16. Germline-derived CDR1 and CDR2 are SGHAT and FQNNGV. The CDR3 consists of 19 residues. CDR3 DNA: TGTGCCAGCAGCTTATTCGTCGATAGCGGGACCTACCAGTCCTACGAGCAGTACTTC. Its protein is CASSLFVDSGTYQSYEQYF.